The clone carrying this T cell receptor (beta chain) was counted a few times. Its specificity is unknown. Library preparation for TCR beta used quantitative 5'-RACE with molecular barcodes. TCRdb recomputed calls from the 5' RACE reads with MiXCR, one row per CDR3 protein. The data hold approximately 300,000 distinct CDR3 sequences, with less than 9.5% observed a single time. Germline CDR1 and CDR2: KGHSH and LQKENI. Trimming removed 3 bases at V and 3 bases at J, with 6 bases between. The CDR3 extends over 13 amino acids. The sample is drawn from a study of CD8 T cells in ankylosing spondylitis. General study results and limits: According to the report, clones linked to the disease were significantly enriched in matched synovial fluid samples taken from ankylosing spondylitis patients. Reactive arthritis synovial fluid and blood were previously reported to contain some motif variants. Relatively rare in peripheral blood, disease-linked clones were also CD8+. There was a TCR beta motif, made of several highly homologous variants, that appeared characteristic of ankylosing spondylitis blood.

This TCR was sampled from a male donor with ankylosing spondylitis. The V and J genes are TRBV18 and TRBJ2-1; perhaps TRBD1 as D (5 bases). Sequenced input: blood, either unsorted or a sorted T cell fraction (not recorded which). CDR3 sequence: CASSPTDYNEQFF. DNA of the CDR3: TGTGCCAGCTCACCGACAGACTACAATGAGCAGTTCTTC.